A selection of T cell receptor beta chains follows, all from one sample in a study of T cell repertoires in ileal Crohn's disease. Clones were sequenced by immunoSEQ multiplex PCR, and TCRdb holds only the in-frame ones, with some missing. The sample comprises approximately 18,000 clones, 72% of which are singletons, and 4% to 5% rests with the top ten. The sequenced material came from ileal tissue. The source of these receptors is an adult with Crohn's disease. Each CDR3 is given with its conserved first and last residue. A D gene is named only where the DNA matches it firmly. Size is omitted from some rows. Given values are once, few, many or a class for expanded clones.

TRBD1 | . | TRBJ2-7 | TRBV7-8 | TGTGCCAGCAGCTTAGCGGCAGGGGGCGGCTACGAGCAGTACTTC | CASSLAAGGGYEQYF
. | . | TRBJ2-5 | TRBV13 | TGTGCCAGCAGCCCGCTAGCCCAAGAGACCCAGTACTTC | CASSPLAQETQYF
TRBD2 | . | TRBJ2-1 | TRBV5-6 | TGTGCCAGCAGCCGATCACGGACTAGCAGTGAGCAGTTCTTC | CASSRSRTSSEQFF
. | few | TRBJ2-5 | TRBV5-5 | TGTGCCAGCAGCCCATGGACAGTCCAAGAGACCCAGTACTTC | CASSPWTVQETQYF
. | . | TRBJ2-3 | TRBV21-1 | TGTGCCAGCAGTCCTACAGGGAGACTAGCGGATGACACAGATACGCAGTATTTT | CASSPTGRLADDTDTQYF
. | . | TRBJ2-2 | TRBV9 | TGTGCCAGCAGCGAGAGTGGAGGGTATGCCGGGGAGCTGTTTTTT | CASSESGGYAGELFF
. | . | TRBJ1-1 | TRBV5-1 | TGCGCCAGCACCCTGGCGGGGAACACTGAAGCTTTCTTT | CASTLAGNTEAFF
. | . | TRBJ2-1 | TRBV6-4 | TGTGCCAGCAAAAAAAGCGGGACACACAATGAGCAGTTCTTC | CASKKSGTHNEQFF
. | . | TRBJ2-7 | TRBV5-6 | TGTGCCAGCAGCGTACAGGGTGGTTACGAGCAGTACTTC | CASSVQGGYEQYF
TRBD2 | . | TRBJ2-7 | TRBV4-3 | TGCGCCAGCAGCCAACATATAGCGGGGCTAACCTACGAGCAGTACTTC | CASSQHIAGLTYEQYF
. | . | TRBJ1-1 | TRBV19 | TGTGCCAGTAGGAGGACACATCGGGACACTGAAGCTTTCTTT | CASRRTHRDTEAFF
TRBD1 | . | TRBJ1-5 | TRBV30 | TGTGCCTGGAGTGAGACAGGGGCTATCAAGCCCCAGCATTTT | CAWSETGAIKPQHF
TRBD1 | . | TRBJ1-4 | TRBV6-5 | TGTGCCAGCAGCTGGGACAGTCTAAATGAAAAACTGTTTTTT | CASSWDSLNEKLFF